These T cell receptor beta chains were read from a single sample in a study of shared clonotypes between healthy human individuals. Repertoires were generated with immunoSEQ multiplex PCR, while TCRdb's copy carries only in-frame clones and drops some. The sample consists of about 2 million clones, about 95% of them appearing once. The sequencing sample was made of naive CD8+ T cells sorted from blood. These receptor sequences come from a man aged 18 to 30 in good health. CDR3s include the opening cysteine and the closing phenylalanine or tryptophan. A D gene is named only where the DNA matches it firmly. A clone size is listed for some rows: how often the clone was seen (once, few, many), or a class if it is expanded.

size,D,J,V,CDR3,DNA
.,.,TRBJ2-3,TRBV10-1,CASSERRLASTDTQYF,TGCGCCAGCAGTGAGCGAAGACTGGCTAGCACAGATACGCAGTATTTT
.,.,TRBJ1-3,TRBV7-9,CASSLPLRGNTIYF,TGTGCCAGCAGCTTACCCTTGAGAGGAAACACCATATATTTT
.,.,TRBJ2-3,TRBV9,CASSGFTDTQYF,TGTGCCAGCAGCGGCTTCACAGATACGCAGTATTTT
.,TRBD2,TRBJ2-3,TRBV2,CASSEASGGITDTQYF,TGTGCCAGCAGTGAAGCTAGCGGGGGGATCACAGATACGCAGTATTTT
once,.,TRBJ1-1,TRBV27,CASLSGGGTEAFF,TGTGCCAGCCTCTCTGGGGGGGGGACTGAAGCTTTCTTT
.,.,TRBJ2-3,TRBV7-9,CASSLRLGSTDTQYF,TGTGCCAGCAGCCTCCGACTAGGTAGCACAGATACGCAGTATTTT
.,.,TRBJ1-3,TRBV7-9,CASSLAPDTIYF,TGTGCCAGCAGCTTAGCTCCGGACACCATATATTTT
.,.,TRBJ2-7,TRBV27,CASSGGLGREGIYEQYF,TGTGCCAGCAGTGGCGGGCTCGGCCGCGAAGGCATTTACGAGCAGTACTTC
.,TRBD1,TRBJ1-3,TRBV28,CASSSTGTDGNTIYF,TGTGCCAGCAGTTCGACCGGGACAGATGGAAACACCATATATTTT
.,TRBD1,TRBJ2-7,TRBV6-5,CASKLTGGPYEQYF,TGTGCCAGCAAACTGACAGGGGGCCCCTACGAGCAGTACTTC
.,.,TRBJ1-1,TRBV6-6,CASSYEKEAFF,TGTGCCAGCAGTTACGAAAAGGAAGCTTTCTTT
.,TRBD2,TRBJ2-5,TRBV7-9,CASSLLAGGLNRETQYF,TGTGCCAGCAGCCTACTAGCGGGAGGGTTGAACAGAGAGACCCAGTACTTC
.,.,TRBJ1-3,TRBV6-1,CASTAETASGNTIYF,TGTGCCAGCACCGCTGAGACAGCCTCTGGAAACACCATATATTTT
.,TRBD2,TRBJ2-7,TRBV14,CASSHVGGVAYEQYF,TGTGCCAGCAGCCACGTGGGAGGGGTGGCCTACGAGCAGTACTTC
.,.,TRBJ1-5,TRBV4-1,CASSQVADQPQHF,TGCGCCAGCAGCCAAGTCGCAGATCAGCCCCAGCATTTT
.,TRBD2,TRBJ2-5,TRBV9,CASSAGGLQQETQYF,TGTGCCAGCAGCGCGGGGGGGCTTCAACAAGAGACCCAGTACTTC
once,TRBD2,TRBJ2-7,TRBV5-6,CASHPSGSYEQYF,TGTGCCAGCCATCCTAGCGGGAGCTACGAGCAGTACTTC
.,.,TRBJ2-3,TRBV11-1,CASSLGQGRDTQYF,TGTGCCAGCAGCTTAGGGCAGGGGCGGGATACGCAGTATTTT